This T cell receptor (beta chain) was observed in a study of CD8+ T cells in alopecia areata. Study at large: Patients in the treated group were given tofacitinib by mouth, 5 to 10 mg twice a day.

Treatment defined: oral pan-JAK inhibitor, 5-10 mg twice daily. TCR sequencing used cDNA made by reverse transcription of extracted RNA. Assay: immunoSEQ multiplex PCR; the TCRdb copy retains only in-frame clones and omits some. The sample has roughly 210,000 clones, around two fifths seen once. Comment on this clone: What it binds is unknown.

Findings and caveats of the study: The treated group had a single nonresponder, limiting CD8+ expansion-response conclusions.

This specimen consisted of CD4+ T cells sorted from blood, obtained at approximately week 37, from a patient treated with tofacitinib. The origin of this receptor is a human donor with alopecia areata.

The CDR3 nucleotides read TGCAGCGTTCGGACAGTGGAAGGCTACACCTTC. It is translated as CSVRTVEGYTF. The V and J genes are TRBV29-1 and TRBJ1-2, with D possibly TRBD1 on 6 matching bases. V shed 5 bases and J shed 8 bases, with 12 bases lying between them. Per the germline V gene, CDR1 is SQVTM and CDR2 is ANQGSEA. The CDR3 totals 11 residues.